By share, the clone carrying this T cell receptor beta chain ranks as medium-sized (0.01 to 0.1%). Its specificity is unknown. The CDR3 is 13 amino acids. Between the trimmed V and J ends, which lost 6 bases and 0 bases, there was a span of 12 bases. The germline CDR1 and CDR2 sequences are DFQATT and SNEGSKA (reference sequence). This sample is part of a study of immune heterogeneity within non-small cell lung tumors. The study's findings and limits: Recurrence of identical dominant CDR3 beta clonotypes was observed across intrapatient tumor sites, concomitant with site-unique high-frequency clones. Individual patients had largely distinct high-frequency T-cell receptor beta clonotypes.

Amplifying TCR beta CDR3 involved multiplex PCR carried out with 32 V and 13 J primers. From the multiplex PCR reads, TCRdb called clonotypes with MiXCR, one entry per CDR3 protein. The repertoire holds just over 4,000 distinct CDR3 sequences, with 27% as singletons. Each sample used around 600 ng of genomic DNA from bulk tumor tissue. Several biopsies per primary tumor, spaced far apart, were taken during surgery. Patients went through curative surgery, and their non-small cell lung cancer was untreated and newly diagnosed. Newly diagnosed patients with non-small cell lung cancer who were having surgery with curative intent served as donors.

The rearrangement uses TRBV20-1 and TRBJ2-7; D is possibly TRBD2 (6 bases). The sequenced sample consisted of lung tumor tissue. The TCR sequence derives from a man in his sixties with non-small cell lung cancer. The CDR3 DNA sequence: TGCAGTGCCGTAGCGGAGGTCTCCTACGAGCAGTACTTC. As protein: CSAVAEVSYEQYF.